What follows are 14 T cell receptor beta chains derived from one specimen sequenced in a study of PD-1 blockade in classical Hodgkin lymphoma. Documented time point: cycle 4 day 1 (C4D1), after less than seven weeks of nivolumab. Every patient had relapsed following autologous stem cell transplantation, and cohorts differed in brentuximab vedotin exposure. The assay was immunoSEQ multiplex PCR, and TCRdb's table has in-frame clones only and misses some. This table has about 7,200 clones, around four fifths appearing once. The sequencing here drew on peripheral blood mononuclear cells (PBMCs), taken before the fourth cycle of nivolumab. The source is a human donor with classical Hodgkin lymphoma.

The chain combines TRBV5-1 with TRBJ2-2; D is possibly TRBD1 (6 bases). The CDR3 consists of 17 residues. V was pared by 0 bases and J by 3 bases, with 15 bases between. The germline V gene has CDR1 SGHRS and CDR2 YFSETQ. Here the CDR3 reads CASSLAIQGLHTGELFF. The DNA of the CDR3 is TGCGCCAGCAGCTTGGCCATCCAGGGGCTACACACCGGGGAGCTGTTTTTT. Full variable domain (missing parts from reference TRBV5-1 and TRBJ2-2): KAGVTQTPRYLIKTRGQQVTLSCSPISGHRSVSWYQQTPGQGLQFLFEYFSETQRNKGNFPGRFSGRQFSNSRSEMNVSTLELGDSALYLCASSLAIQGLHTGELFFGEGSRLTVL.

This rearrangement joins TRBV19 to TRBJ1-2, with D possibly being TRBD1 (6 bases). Germline-derived CDR1 and CDR2 are LNHDA and SQIVND (reference sequence). This CDR3 region has 14 residues. V lost 3 bases to trimming and J lost 2 bases, with 10 bases between them. CDR3 loop: CASSMTGRNYGYTF. CDR3 bases: TGTGCCAGTAGTATGACAGGCCGAAACTATGGCTACACCTTC.

In this sample, this clone turned up a few times. The gene calls are TRBV5-1 and TRBJ2-5; 10 bases align to TRBD2. Germline CDR1 and CDR2: SGHRS and YFSETQ. CDR3 length: 14 residues. V was clipped by 3 bases and J by 2 bases; unmatched bases: 1. CDR3 sequence reads: CASSWTSGQETQYF. In DNA form, the CDR3 reads TGCGCCAGCAGCTGGACTAGCGGACAAGAGACCCAGTACTTC.

This clone was seen a single time. This rearrangement joins TRBV6-1 to TRBJ2-4; maybe TRBD1 (6 bases). Trimming stripped 4 bases from V and 0 bases from J, with 13 bases between. Germline CDR1 and CDR2: MNHNS and SASEGT. This CDR3 region has 16 residues. CDR3 bases: TGTGCCAGCAGTGTGGGGGCAGTAATAGCCAAAAACATTCAGTACTTC. Translated: CASSVGAVIAKNIQYF.

This clone has just a few counts. J is TRBJ1-6 and V is TRBV4-3, with D possibly matching TRBD1 (6 bases). There are 15 residues in the CDR3. The germline V gene encodes CDR1 LGHNA and CDR2 YSLEER. V gave up 0 bases and J gave up 8 bases, with 11 bases separating them. CDR3 DNA: TGCGCCAGCAGCCAAGAAGCGGGGGCCGATTCACCCCTCCACTTT. It yields the protein CASSQEAGADSPLHF.

The V gene is TRBV7-3, the J gene TRBJ2-7; TRBD2 agrees at 8 bases. This CDR3 has 13 residues. Germline-derived CDR1 and CDR2 are SGHTA and FQGTGA. The V gene end was trimmed by 2 bases and the J gene end by 9 bases; junction bases not matched to a gene: 6. CDR3 coding DNA: TGTGCCAGCAGCTTATTAGCGGGGTTGGGGCAGTACTTC. Encoded protein: CASSLLAGLGQYF.

The gene calls are TRBV19 and TRBJ1-5, with TRBD1 identical over 8 bases. V lost 4 bases and J lost 4; bases outside the gene matches: 6. Germline-derived CDR1 and CDR2 are LNHDA and SQIVND (reference sequence). This CDR3 is built from 15 residues. The CDR3 loop is CASSRSGTGNQPQHF. CDR3 DNA: TGTGCCAGTAGTAGGTCCGGGACAGGTAATCAGCCCCAGCATTTT.

This clone has a single count. The V and J genes are TRBV7-9 and TRBJ1-2; TRBD1 is a possible D gene (5 bases). The CDR3 loop spans 16 amino acids. The germline CDR1 and CDR2 sequences are SEHNR and FQNEAQ (reference sequence). The germline V and J ends were trimmed by 5 bases and 5 bases, with 21 bases remaining between them. CDR3 amino acids: CASSPRQPLPLYGYTF. As DNA, the CDR3 is TGTGCCAGCAGCCCTCGACAGCCCCTGCCCCTTTATGGCTACACCTTC.

The CDR3 sequence is CASSPRQETQYF. The CDR3 DNA follows: TGTGCCAGCAGTCCCAGACAAGAGACCCAGTACTTC. The J gene is TRBJ2-5, the V gene TRBV2; D is undetermined. The ends were cut back, 5 bases at V and 2 bases at J, with 6 bases in the middle. The CDR3 runs to 12 residues. Germline V gene data show CDR1 as SNHLY and CDR2 as FYNNEI.

The chain recombines TRBV4-2 with TRBJ2-7, with D possibly being TRBD2 (6 bases). The germline gives CDR1 LGHNA, CDR2 YNFKEQ. V was pared by 4 bases and J by 1 base, with 11 bases between. The CDR3 consists of 14 residues. CDR3 sequence reads: CASSPSVNSYEQYF. In nucleotides, the CDR3 is TGTGCCAGCAGCCCTAGCGTGAATTCCTACGAGCAGTACTTC.

This chain joins TRBV7-2 and TRBJ2-5; weak D call: TRBD2 (5 bases). CDR1 is SGHTA, CDR2 FQGNSA, per germline. Trimming pared 4 bases from V and 11 bases from J, leaving 17 bases between. CDR3 length: 13 residues. This CDR3 is CASSSFMVGEQYF. CDR3 DNA: TGTGCCAGCAGCTCGTTCATGGTGGGAGAGCAGTACTTC.

The chain recombines TRBV15 with TRBJ2-2; 10 bases fit TRBD2. The J segment lost 0 bases and the V segment lost 4 bases, leaving 11 bases of the junction unmatched. CDR1 and CDR2 from the germline V gene are LNHNV and YYDKDF (reference sequence). This CDR3 comprises 19 residues. CDR3 nucleotide sequence: TGTGCCACCAGCAACCCACGGGGTAGCGGGGGGACGAACACCGGGGAGCTGTTTTTT. This codes for CATSNPRGSGGTNTGELFF.

This clone was detected once. The J gene is TRBJ2-3, the V gene TRBV7-2; 13 bases agree with TRBD2. This CDR3 region has 17 residues. The ends lost 5 bases at V and 1 base at J; junction bases unmatched: 6. CDR1 SGHTA and CDR2 FQGNSA come from the germline V gene. CDR3 amino acids: CASSPPGLAGGTDTQYF. CDR3 nucleotides: TGTGCCAGCAGCCCGCCCGGACTAGCGGGGGGCACAGATACGCAGTATTTT.

The chain carries TRBV2 and TRBJ1-6; no clear D gene. CDR1 is SNHLY, CDR2 FYNNEI, per germline. This CDR3 contains 13 residues. Trimming took off 4 bases at V and 7 bases at J, with 8 bases between the two ends. The CDR3 DNA reads as TGTGCCAGCAGTGGAGGCCGGAATTCACCCCTCCACTTT. As protein: CASSGGRNSPLHF.